Described below is a single T cell receptor (beta chain) sequence and its context. Antigen specificity is unknown. Germline V CDR1 and CDR2: MDHEN, SYDVKM. The CDR3 extends over 13 amino acids. The V end lost 6 bases, the J end lost 0 bases, and 9 bases lay between the germline ends. This sample was taken from a study of blood T cells in healthy people across ages. General study findings and limits: Relative to aged donors, long-lived donors carried more naive CD4+ cells and displayed higher diversity.

Then a second PCR, running roughly 7 to 11 cycles, was carried out with a sample-barcoded 5' primer and a J-beta primer mix. Via MiXCR, TCRdb re-called the 5' RACE reads, giving one row per CDR3 protein. The sample records some 750,000 distinct CDR3 sequences, 22% being singletons. The sequence derives from a man aged 70 or older in good health. Sample: blood. The gene calls are TRBV28 and TRBJ2-7, with a possible D match to TRBD1 (5 bases). The DNA of the CDR3 is TGTGCCAGCAGGATAGGGGTCTCCTACGAGCAGTACTTC. Its protein product is CASRIGVSYEQYF.